Listed below are T cell receptor beta chains from one sample, sequenced in a study of cytomegalovirus exposure and HLA in healthy donors. TCRdb keeps only in-frame clones here, not all; method: immunoSEQ multiplex PCR. This repertoire comprises about 140,000 clones; its ten largest clones make up approximately 1%. Input material: PBMCs. These TCRs come from a male donor in good health and CMV-seronegative. The CDR3 runs from the conserved cysteine through the conserved F or W. The D gene is left open where the match is weak.

d_call j_call v_call cdr3_aa cdr3_nt
TRBD2 TRBJ2-7 TRBV27 CASSLYGLAPYEQYF TGTGCCAGCAGTTTGTATGGACTAGCGCCCTACGAGCAGTACTTC
- TRBJ1-1 TRBV6-1 CASLSGDMNTEAFF TGTGCCAGCCTTTCAGGGGATATGAACACTGAAGCTTTCTTT
TRBD2 TRBJ2-7 TRBV19 CASSQTSGAYYEQYF TGTGCCAGTAGTCAAACTAGCGGGGCTTACTACGAGCAGTACTTC
TRBD1 TRBJ1-2 TRBV19 CASSRGTEQNYGYTF TGTGCCAGTAGTAGAGGGACAGAACAAAACTATGGCTACACCTTC
TRBD1 TRBJ1-2 TRBV6-6 CASSGRQEGAANGYTF TGTGCCAGCAGTGGTCGACAGGAGGGGGCGGCTAATGGCTACACCTTC
- TRBJ2-7 TRBV2 CAGEGDTASYEQYF TGTGCCGGGGAGGGGGACACTGCCTCCTACGAGCAGTACTTC
TRBD1 TRBJ1-5 TRBV27 CASSWAGGDQPQHF TGTGCCAGCAGTTGGGCAGGGGGCGATCAGCCCCAGCATTTT
TRBD2 TRBJ2-1 TRBV6-6 CASRPGLALIIEQFF TGTGCCAGCAGACCAGGACTAGCCCTAATTATCGAGCAGTTCTTC
- TRBJ1-1 TRBV5-1 CASSLANTEAFF TGCGCCAGCAGCTTAGCGAACACTGAAGCTTTCTTT
- TRBJ1-2 TRBV27 CASRRGSNYGYTF TGTGCCAGCAGGAGAGGCAGCAACTATGGCTACACCTTC
TRBD1 TRBJ1-1 TRBV30 CAWSPTPRPDRRLGTEAFF TGTGCCTGGAGTCCAACCCCTCGTCCGGACAGGCGATTAGGCACTGAAGCTTTCTTT
- TRBJ1-4 TRBV9 CASSVALAGEKLFF TGTGCCAGCAGCGTAGCCCTGGCAGGTGAAAAACTGTTTTTT
TRBD1 TRBJ1-2 TRBV7-9 CASSLGFGTGDGYTF TGTGCCAGCAGCCTAGGGTTCGGGACAGGGGACGGCTACACCTTC
- TRBJ2-5 TRBV5-1 CASSLVGAYQETQYF TGCGCCAGCAGCTTGGTGGGAGCGTACCAAGAGACCCAGTACTTC
- TRBJ1-1 TRBV4-2 CASSQRGKVGNTEAFF TGTGCCAGCAGCCAAAGGGGCAAGGTCGGGAACACTGAAGCTTTCTTT
TRBD1 TRBJ2-3 TRBV11-1 CASSLGWTGGSTDTQYF TGTGCCAGCAGCTTAGGATGGACAGGGGGTAGCACAGATACGCAGTATTTT
TRBD2 TRBJ2-2 TRBV18 CASSPLGTSGSRDTGELFF TGTGCCAGCTCACCTCTCGGGACTAGCGGGAGTAGGGACACCGGGGAGCTGTTTTTT
TRBD2 TRBJ2-5 TRBV7-2 CASSLGGAGGKETQYF TGTGCCAGCAGCCTCGGAGGAGCGGGGGGTAAAGAGACCCAGTACTTC
TRBD1 TRBJ2-7 TRBV7-9 CATQGQGAGEQYF TGTGCCACCCAGGGACAGGGGGCGGGTGAGCAGTACTTC
- TRBJ1-1 TRBV30 CADGDAFF TGTGCTGACGGGGATGCTTTCTTT
TRBD1 TRBJ2-3 TRBV29-1 CSAPGTERTQDTQYF TGCAGCGCGCCAGGGACAGAGAGAACTCAAGATACGCAGTATTTT
TRBD2 TRBJ2-2 TRBV7-9 CASSAIRAGGRELFF TGTGCCAGCAGCGCGATCAGGGCGGGAGGCAGGGAGCTGTTTTTT
TRBD1 TRBJ2-3 TRBV9 CASSVVGQGAFTDTQYF TGTGCCAGCAGCGTAGTAGGACAGGGGGCTTTCACAGATACGCAGTATTTT
TRBD1 TRBJ2-7 TRBV5-1 CASSLVGGQGVYEQYF TGCGCCAGCAGCTTGGTTGGGGGACAGGGGGTCTACGAGCAGTACTTC
- TRBJ1-5 TRBV6-5 CASSGGGHSNQPQHF TGTGCCAGCAGTGGGGGGGGGCACTCAAATCAGCCCCAGCATTTT
- TRBJ2-7 TRBV4-1 CASSQEAPGSYEQYF TGCGCCAGCAGCCAAGAAGCCCCCGGTTCCTACGAGCAGTACTTC
- TRBJ2-6 TRBV29-1 CSVEHRNSGANVLTF TGCAGCGTTGAACACAGAAACTCTGGGGCCAACGTCCTGACTTTC
- TRBJ2-1 TRBV4-3 CASSQDSARETEQFF TGCGCCAGCAGCCAAGATTCGGCCAGGGAAACTGAGCAGTTCTTC
- TRBJ2-1 TRBV20-1 CSAKPLGEQFF TGCAGTGCCAAACCCCTCGGTGAGCAGTTCTTC
TRBD1 TRBJ1-3 TRBV28 CASSSTDRVGGNTIYF TGTGCCAGCAGTTCCACGGACAGGGTAGGAGGGAACACCATATATTTT
- TRBJ1-6 TRBV5-1 CASSLEGQGSGSPLHF TGCGCCAGCAGCTTGGAGGGGCAGGGCTCGGGTTCACCCCTCCACTTT
- TRBJ1-1 TRBV14 CASSQDPGTEAFF TGTGCCAGCAGCCAAGATCCCGGGACTGAAGCTTTCTTT
TRBD1 TRBJ2-7 TRBV7-7 CASSRGQGNTYEQYF TGTGCCAGCAGCCGCGGACAGGGGAATACCTACGAGCAGTACTTC
- TRBJ2-7 TRBV11-2 CASSAQGYEQYF TGTGCCAGCAGCGCACAGGGCTACGAGCAGTACTTC
- TRBJ2-1 TRBV6-1 CANPRRRYNEQFF TGTGCCAACCCCCGGCGCAGGTACAATGAGCAGTTCTTC
- TRBJ2-1 TRBV5-1 CASRANILGAGRYNEQFF TGCGCCAGCAGGGCGAACATCCTCGGGGCGGGGCGGTACAATGAGCAGTTCTTC
- TRBJ1-2 TRBV7-2 CASSSQGSNYGYTF TGTGCCAGCAGCTCACAGGGTTCGAACTATGGCTACACCTTC
- TRBJ2-3 TRBV5-1 CASSLSTSTDTQYF TGCGCCAGCAGCTTGTCTACTAGCACAGATACGCAGTATTTT
TRBD1 TRBJ2-7 TRBV7-6 CASSPDRVNEQYF TGTGCCAGCAGCCCGGACAGGGTCAACGAGCAGTACTTC
TRBD2 TRBJ2-3 TRBV13 CASSVERGTDTQYF TGTGCCAGCAGTGTTGAGCGGGGGACAGATACGCAGTATTTT
- TRBJ2-1 TRBV6-5 CASSSASVYNEQFF TGTGCCAGCAGTTCGGCTAGCGTCTACAATGAGCAGTTCTTC
TRBD1 TRBJ2-7 TRBV9 CASSMGTGGSEQYF TGTGCCAGCAGCATGGGGACAGGGGGCAGCGAGCAGTACTTC
- TRBJ1-4 TRBV15 CATSRGETRSEKLFF TGTGCCACCAGCAGAGGAGAAACGAGGAGTGAAAAACTGTTTTTT
TRBD2 TRBJ2-1 TRBV6-6 CASSYGLRSSGDEQFF TGTGCCAGCAGTTACGGTCTACGTTCTAGCGGGGATGAGCAGTTCTTC
- TRBJ2-1 TRBV20-1 CSAVLDNEQFF TGCAGTGCTGTACTAGACAATGAGCAGTTCTTC
TRBD2 TRBJ2-1 TRBV5-6 CASSPGSGGYEQFF TGTGCCAGCAGCCCAGGCAGCGGGGGCTATGAGCAGTTCTTC
- TRBJ1-5 TRBV2 CASRYRVSSNQPQHF TGTGCCAGCAGATACAGGGTATCGAGTAATCAGCCCCAGCATTTT
- TRBJ1-1 TRBV13 CASSRYKTDTEAFF TGTGCCAGCAGCCGCTACAAGACAGACACTGAAGCTTTCTTT
TRBD2 TRBJ2-5 TRBV28 CASSSPKLAGNQETQYF TGTGCCAGCAGTTCCCCCAAACTAGCGGGGAACCAAGAGACCCAGTACTTC
- TRBJ2-6 TRBV19 CASSQNRDGANVLTF TGTGCCAGTAGTCAAAACAGGGATGGGGCCAACGTCCTGACTTTC
TRBD1 TRBJ1-6 TRBV11-1 CASSYRDRANSPLHF TGTGCCAGCAGCTATCGGGACAGGGCTAATTCACCCCTCCACTTT
TRBD2 TRBJ2-7 TRBV25-1 CASSSSGEQYF TGTGCCAGCAGTTCTAGCGGCGAGCAGTACTTC